This paragraph reports one T cell receptor beta chain. What it binds is not known. Germline CDR1 and CDR2: MDHEN and SYDVKM. The CDR3 consists of 14 residues. V was cut by 3 bases and J by 7 bases, with 10 bases left in between. The data are from a study of shared clonotypes between healthy human individuals. General study findings and limits: A reduction in generation probabilities was seen for non-shared clonotypes relative to those shared by all four donors.

Each subset's genomic DNA was split evenly across several immunoSEQ plates. Per the study methods: Quality scores were absent from the junction-only immunoSEQ sequences, so filtering differed. Measured with immunoSEQ multiplex PCR; TCRdb has only the in-frame clones, and not every one. The V and J calls and clone size come from that table; D and trimming were worked out from the DNA. The data show 2 million to 3 million clones, approximately 93% seen once. The study drew all its donors from Caucasian adults living in Nashville, Tennessee. This clonotype was obtained from a man aged 18 to 30 in good health. Some clones in this sample may be carry-over from other donors' samples. The sequencing input was naive CD4+ T cells from PBMCs. Specified subset: CD45RA+ positively selected. The chain couples TRBV28 to TRBJ1-6, with D maybe TRBD1 (5 bases). The CDR3 DNA follows: TGTGCCAGCAGTTTGGCAGGGAACAATTCACCCCTCCACTTT. It translates to CASSLAGNNSPLHF.